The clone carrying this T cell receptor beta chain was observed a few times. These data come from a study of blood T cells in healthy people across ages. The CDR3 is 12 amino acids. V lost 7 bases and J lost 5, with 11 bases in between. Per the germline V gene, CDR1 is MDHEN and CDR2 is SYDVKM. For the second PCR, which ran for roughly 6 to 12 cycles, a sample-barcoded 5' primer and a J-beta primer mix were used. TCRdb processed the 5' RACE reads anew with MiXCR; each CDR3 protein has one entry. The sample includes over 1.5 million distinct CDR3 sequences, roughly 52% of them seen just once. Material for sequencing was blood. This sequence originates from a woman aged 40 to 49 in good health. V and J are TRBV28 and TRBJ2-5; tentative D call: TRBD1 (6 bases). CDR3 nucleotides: TGTGCCAGCAACCAGGGGTTTGAGACCCAGTACTTC. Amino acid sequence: CASNQGFETQYF.